This T cell receptor beta chain was sequenced during a study of shared clonotypes between healthy human individuals. As regards this clone: The antigen remains undetermined.

Donors comprised only Caucasian adults living in Nashville, Tennessee. Clones were read by immunoSEQ multiplex PCR, and TCRdb kept only the in-frame ones, dropping some. The sample consists of more than 400,000 clones, 95% to 96% of them appearing once. Study-level results: It was observed that roughly 5.5% of naive CD4 clonotypes were shared across several donors.

Sequenced sample: naive CD4+ T cells sorted from blood. Subset here: CD45RA+ positively selected. The TCR sequence derives from a woman younger than 45 in good health.

This CDR3 is CASSELSGRITDTQYF. The CDR3, as DNA: TGTGCCAGCAGTGAACTAAGCGGGAGGATCACAGATACGCAGTATTTT. The rearrangement links TRBV6-1 to TRBJ2-3; TRBD2 agrees at 9 bases. CDR1 is MNHNS, CDR2 SASEGT, per germline. The CDR3 has 16 amino acids. The V segment lost 2 bases and the J segment 2 bases; nucleotides outside the gene matches: 5.